What follows are 7 T cell receptor beta chains derived from one specimen sequenced in a study of blood T cell repertoires in COVID-19 (dated by TCRdb to about 2020). Library construction relied on the immunoSEQ multiplex PCR assay. The table was pulled from immuneACCESS by TCRdb, which kept in-frame rearrangements only. Such tables lose some clones; where checked, under half of the loss comes from unresolved V genes, and the rest has no known cause. Recorded for this sample are approximately 170,000 clones; about 80% of them occurred a single time. The ten biggest clones cover roughly 13% of the sample. The sequencing sample was made of peripheral blood. These receptors all stem from a man aged 70 or older who had recovered from COVID-19.

This clone is a singleton in its sample. The V and J genes are TRBV6-2 or TRBV6-3 and TRBJ2-2; 14 nucleotides align to TRBD2. The ends lost 2 bases at V and 3 bases at J; junction bases unmatched: 2. CDR1 is MNHEY, CDR2 SVGEGT, per germline. This CDR3 has 17 residues. Here the CDR3 DNA reads TGTGCCAGCAGTTACAGGGGACTAGCGGGAGACACCGGGGAGCTGTTTTTT. Amino acids: CASSYRGLAGDTGELFF.

In this sample, this clone turned up a few times. The V gene is TRBV5-4, the J gene TRBJ2-5, with D possibly matching TRBD2 (6 bases). Per germline, CDR1 SGHNT and CDR2 YYREEE (reference sequence). The length of the CDR3 is 15 residues. Trimming shortened V by 0 bases and J by 4 bases, and 13 bases separated the two germline ends. The CDR3 DNA sequence: TGTGCCAGCAGCTTGGTTTTAGCGGAGGGAGAGACCCAGTACTTC. It specifies CASSLVLAEGETQYF. The whole variable domain, filled in from reference TRBV5-4 and TRBJ2-5, reads ETGVTQSPTHLIKTRGQQVTLRCSSQSGHNTVSWYQQALGQGPQFIFQYYREEENGRGNFPPRFSGLQFPNYSSELNVNALELDDSALYLCASSLVLAEGETQYFGPGTRLLVL.

This chain links TRBV20-1 with TRBJ2-5; 10 bases map to TRBD2. The CDR3 consists of 18 residues. Germline lookup yields CDR1 DFQATT and CDR2 SNEGSKA (reference sequence). Unmatched junction bases numbered 18, after V lost 3 bases and J lost 5 bases. Here the CDR3 reads CSASWLAGEGAPEETQYF. Written as DNA, the CDR3 is TGCAGTGCTAGTTGGCTAGCGGGAGAAGGTGCCCCAGAGGAGACCCAGTACTTC.

The chain employs TRBV28 and TRBJ2-1; 13 bases line up with TRBD2. The CDR3 contains 20 residues. Germline trimming cut 5 bases from V and 0 bases from J; bases unmatched to any gene: 13. CDR1 and CDR2 from the germline V gene are MDHEN and SYDVKM. The DNA for the CDR3 is TGTGCCAGCAGTGTAAACTCCGGGACTAGCGGGGAGAGCTCCTACAATGAGCAGTTCTTC. It encodes CASSVNSGTSGESSYNEQFF.

This rearrangement joins TRBV29-1 to TRBJ2-7; 9 bases align to TRBD2. V trimming: 4 bases; J trimming: 2 bases; junction bases outside the gene matches: 6. Germline V lookup: CDR1 SQVTM, CDR2 ANQGSEA. The CDR3 consists of 14 residues. The CDR3 region is CSVAGGTSTYEQYF. CDR3 nucleotide sequence: TGCAGCGTTGCAGGGGGGACTAGCACCTACGAGCAGTACTTC.

This clone was seen only a few times. The J gene is TRBJ2-1, the V gene TRBV7-2; 7 nucleotides agree with TRBD2. The CDR3 totals 14 residues. Germline-derived CDR1 and CDR2 are SGHTA and FQGNSA. The junction had 7 bases not matched to a gene; V was cut back by 3 bases and J by 8 bases. CDR3 nucleotides: TGTGCCAGCAGCTTGGGTAGCGGGTCTTATGAGCAGTTCTTC. Amino acid sequence: CASSLGSGSYEQFF. The variable domain in full, with the rest retrieved from reference TRBV7-2 and TRBJ2-1, is GAGVSQSPSNKVTEKGKDVELRCDPISGHTALYWYRQSLGQGLEFLIYFQGNSAPDKSGLPSDRFSAERTGGSVSTLTIQRTQQEDSAVYLCASSLGSGSYEQFFGPGTRLTVL.

The table lists this clone with a few counts. This chain connects TRBV7-3 to TRBJ2-7; weak D call: TRBD2 (6 bases). CDR1 SGHTA and CDR2 FQGTGA come from the germline V gene. This CDR3 has 13 amino acids. Trimming took 5 bases from V and 3 from J, leaving 11 bases between them. For the CDR3, the DNA is TGTGCCAGCAGCCTCTCGGACTACTACGAGCAGTACTTC. This codes for CASSLSDYYEQYF.